The rows below give T cell receptor beta chains drawn from one sample of a study of T-cell reconstitution after alpha-beta-depleted transplantation in children. TCRdb passed the PCR reads through MiXCR, listing each CDR3 protein once. The table records 450,000 to 550,000 distinct CDR3 sequences, over 10% of them present only once. The starting material was PBMCs, mostly from graft donor cells, obtained 180 days after TCRalphabeta/CD19-depleted stem cell transplant. Every receptor here comes from a female patient aged 2 to 10 who had a stem cell transplant for aplastic anemia, so the T cells may come from the graft donor. Both conserved end residues are trimmed from each CDR3. The D gene is left open where the match is weak.

V	D	J	length	CDR3
TRBV24-1	.	TRBJ2-2	10	ATSDFTLKLF
TRBV5-1	TRBD1	TRBJ1-1	13	ASSLARGSLSEAF
TRBV9	TRBD1	TRBJ2-5	14	ASSTQDRGLQETQY
TRBV2	TRBD2	TRBJ2-1	15	ASSEMGLAGGPYEQF
TRBV11-2	TRBD1	TRBJ1-2	11	ASSRDRKEGYT
TRBV12-3/TRBV12-4	TRBD1	TRBJ2-7	12	ASSSTGGSYEQY
TRBV6-2/TRBV6-3	.	TRBJ2-7	12	ASRIGLEHGEQY
TRBV7-2	TRBD2	TRBJ2-5	13	ASSLTGLAGETQY
TRBV27	.	TRBJ2-1	14	ASRTPALNYYNEQF
TRBV15	.	TRBJ2-3	14	ATSRDLRTLTDTQY
TRBV7-2	.	TRBJ1-2	14	ASSPRMIPKSYGYT
TRBV30	.	TRBJ2-1	9	AWRDNNEQF
TRBV4-3	.	TRBJ2-7	12	ASSQDPQVYEQY
TRBV20-1	.	TRBJ1-5	12	SASPTVYNQPQH
TRBV6-5	TRBD2	TRBJ2-7	13	ASSYPGGGAYEQY
TRBV29-1	.	TRBJ2-3	12	SAVPDRPTDTQY
TRBV7-9	.	TRBJ2-5	12	ASSLKGVGETQY
TRBV5-8	.	TRBJ1-4	9	ASSLYEKLF
TRBV29-1	.	TRBJ1-1	11	SVERMGNTEAF
TRBV29-1	TRBD1	TRBJ1-1	12	SVEGRGVNTEAF
TRBV20-1	.	TRBJ2-1	11	SANGLGNNEQF
TRBV29-1	.	TRBJ2-5	10	SVEDPGRTQY
TRBV7-3	TRBD1	TRBJ2-6	21	ASSLTPGQGRSNGLSGANVLT
TRBV27	.	TRBJ2-1	15	ASSPTILRDWENEQF
TRBV12-3/TRBV12-4	.	TRBJ1-1	10	ASSFTDLGAF
TRBV4-3	TRBD1	TRBJ2-3	15	ASSQGLDIQGADTQY
TRBV5-1	TRBD1	TRBJ2-7	14	ASSWSPGTGRREQY
TRBV6-5	.	TRBJ1-6	12	ASSYGIYNSPLH
TRBV12-3/TRBV12-4	TRBD1	TRBJ2-2	11	ASSRDRAGELF
TRBV18	.	TRBJ1-1	13	ASSVRGQWGTEAF
TRBV5-1	.	TRBJ1-3	13	ASSPPGVSGNTIY
TRBV13	.	TRBJ1-3	15	ASSLQFGPSSGNTIY
TRBV7-9	.	TRBJ2-5	12	ASSPHKGRETQY